This TCR beta chain stems from a study of CD8+CD57+ T cells in acquired aplastic anemia. Study details: Recorded DNA amounts for sorted CD4+ and CD8+ cells had an average of about 3.5 ug. Study-level points and caveats: Significance was not reached for CD8+ Simpson's diversity between patients and controls. Overlapping CD8+ CDR3 repertoires of patients and controls contained some 27 shared sequences.

Patients included in sequencing had previously demonstrated CD8+CD57+ cell expansion by flow cytometry. Blood came from patients not yet given any therapy. Ten or more counts support this clonotype. Its antigen remains unknown. CDR1 is SGHVS, CDR2 FQNEAQ, per germline. V was clipped by 2 bases and J by 0 bases, with 12 bases between them. CDR3 length equals 16 residues. Using genomic DNA as the template, TCR beta VDJ and CDR3 profiling was carried out. TCRdb independently ran MiXCR on the reads; one entry per CDR3 protein. The profile shows about 180,000 distinct CDR3 sequences, approximately 52% of them singletons.

The sequencing input was sorted CD4+, CD8+, or CD8+CD57+ T cells (not recorded which) from PBMCs. The J gene is TRBJ2-3, the V gene TRBV7-8, with D tentatively TRBD1 or TRBD2 (5 bases each). The origin of this receptor is a human donor with aplastic anemia. The CDR3 DNA is TGTGCCAGCAGCTTACGAACGGGACCCAGCACAGATACGCAGTATTTT. Amino acid sequence: CASSLRTGPSTDTQYF. Looking up the rest from reference TRBV7-8 and TRBJ2-3 gives the full variable domain: GAGVSQSPRYKVAKRGQDVALRCDPISGHVSLFWYQQALGQGPEFLTYFQNEAQLDKSGLPSDRFFAERPEGSVSTLKIQRTQQEDSAVYLCASSLRTGPSTDTQYFGPGTRLTVL.